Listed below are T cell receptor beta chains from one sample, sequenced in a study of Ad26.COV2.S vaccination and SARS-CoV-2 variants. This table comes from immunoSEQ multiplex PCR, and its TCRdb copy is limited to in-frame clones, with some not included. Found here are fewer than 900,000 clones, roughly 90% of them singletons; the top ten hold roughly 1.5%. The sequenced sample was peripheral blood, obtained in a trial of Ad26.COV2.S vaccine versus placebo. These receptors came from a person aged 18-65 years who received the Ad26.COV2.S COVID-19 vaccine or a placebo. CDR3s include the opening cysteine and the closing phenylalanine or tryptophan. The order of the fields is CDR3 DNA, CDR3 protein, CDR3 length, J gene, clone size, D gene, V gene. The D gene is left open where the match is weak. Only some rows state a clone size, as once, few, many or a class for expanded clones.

CDR3 DNA: TGTGCCAGCAGCCAAGCCGGGACAGGGGCCTACGAGCAGTACTTC
CDR3 protein: CASSQAGTGAYEQYF
CDR3 length: 15
J gene: TRBJ2-7
clone size: few
D gene: TRBD1
V gene: TRBV3-1/TRBV3-2

CDR3 DNA: TGTGCCAGCAGCATGGGCACCTTCGAAGGAAACACCATATATTTT
CDR3 protein: CASSMGTFEGNTIYF
CDR3 length: 15
J gene: TRBJ1-3
clone size: -
D gene: -
V gene: TRBV5-4

CDR3 DNA: TGTGCCTGGAGTGTTTACAGTGCCTACGAGCAGTACTTC
CDR3 protein: CAWSVYSAYEQYF
CDR3 length: 13
J gene: TRBJ2-7
clone size: -
D gene: -
V gene: TRBV30

CDR3 DNA: TGTGCCAGCAGTGTCGCTTTCGCTAGCGGGGAGCAGTTCTTC
CDR3 protein: CASSVAFASGEQFF
CDR3 length: 14
J gene: TRBJ2-1
clone size: -
D gene: TRBD2
V gene: TRBV2

CDR3 DNA: TGCAGCGTTGAACTGACAAGCTCCTACAATGAGCAGTTCTTC
CDR3 protein: CSVELTSSYNEQFF
CDR3 length: 14
J gene: TRBJ2-1
clone size: -
D gene: -
V gene: TRBV29-1

CDR3 DNA: TGTGCCACCAGTGACCCCATGGGACAGGGGAACACCGGGGAGCTGTTTTTT
CDR3 protein: CATSDPMGQGNTGELFF
CDR3 length: 17
J gene: TRBJ2-2
clone size: once
D gene: TRBD1
V gene: TRBV24-1

CDR3 DNA: TGTGCCACCAGCAGAGGAATAGCGACTACCTACGAGCAGTACTTC
CDR3 protein: CATSRGIATTYEQYF
CDR3 length: 15
J gene: TRBJ2-7
clone size: -
D gene: -
V gene: TRBV15

CDR3 DNA: TGTGCCAGCAGCCAACCAGGGGGCGGATTTGAAAAACTGTTTTTT
CDR3 protein: CASSQPGGGFEKLFF
CDR3 length: 15
J gene: TRBJ1-4
clone size: -
D gene: TRBD1
V gene: TRBV3-1/TRBV3-2

CDR3 DNA: TGTGCCAGCAGCTTAGTGCCCGAGGTGGAGCAGTACTTC
CDR3 protein: CASSLVPEVEQYF
CDR3 length: 13
J gene: TRBJ2-7
clone size: -
D gene: -
V gene: TRBV11-2

CDR3 DNA: TGCAGCGTGGGGCTGACAGTTGCAACTAATGAAAAACTGTTTTTT
CDR3 protein: CSVGLTVATNEKLFF
CDR3 length: 15
J gene: TRBJ1-4
clone size: -
D gene: -
V gene: TRBV29-1

CDR3 DNA: TGTGCCAGCAGCTTCGGACAGGTGCTTAGCGGCTACACCTTC
CDR3 protein: CASSFGQVLSGYTF
CDR3 length: 14
J gene: TRBJ1-2
clone size: -
D gene: TRBD1
V gene: TRBV7-9

CDR3 DNA: TGTGCCACCAGTGATTTGAAGATTAGCACAGATACGCAGTATTTT
CDR3 protein: CATSDLKISTDTQYF
CDR3 length: 15
J gene: TRBJ2-3
clone size: -
D gene: -
V gene: TRBV24-1

CDR3 DNA: TGCAGTGCTAGTCTTACGGTATCCTACAATGAGCAGTTCTTC
CDR3 protein: CSASLTVSYNEQFF
CDR3 length: 14
J gene: TRBJ2-1
clone size: -
D gene: -
V gene: TRBV20-1

CDR3 DNA: TGTGCCAGAAGCTTAGGAGCATCTGGGGGGGCTCCTGAAGCTTTCTTT
CDR3 protein: CARSLGASGGAPEAFF
CDR3 length: 16
J gene: TRBJ1-1
clone size: -
D gene: -
V gene: TRBV7-5

CDR3 DNA: TGTGCCAGCAGTGACAGGACCTCCGCAGGACAGCCCCAGCATTTT
CDR3 protein: CASSDRTSAGQPQHF
CDR3 length: 15
J gene: TRBJ1-5
clone size: -
D gene: -
V gene: TRBV6-1

CDR3 DNA: TGCGCCAGCAGCCAAGTTCGGGGGCTACCCAATTCACCCCTCCACTTT
CDR3 protein: CASSQVRGLPNSPLHF
CDR3 length: 16
J gene: TRBJ1-6
clone size: -
D gene: -
V gene: TRBV4-3

CDR3 DNA: TGTGCCTGGAGTGTTAACAACCAAGAGACCCAGTACTTC
CDR3 protein: CAWSVNNQETQYF
CDR3 length: 13
J gene: TRBJ2-5
clone size: once
D gene: -
V gene: TRBV30

CDR3 DNA: TGTGCCTGGAGTGTAGATAGCGGGAGTTACAATGAGCAGTTCTTC
CDR3 protein: CAWSVDSGSYNEQFF
CDR3 length: 15
J gene: TRBJ2-1
clone size: -
D gene: TRBD2
V gene: TRBV30

CDR3 DNA: TGTGCCAGCTCACCACCGGGGGCTGCCTACAATGAGCAGTTCTTC
CDR3 protein: CASSPPGAAYNEQFF
CDR3 length: 15
J gene: TRBJ2-1
clone size: -
D gene: -
V gene: TRBV18

CDR3 DNA: TGTGCCAGCAGTTACTCCGACGGCGATTGGGAGCAGTTCTTC
CDR3 protein: CASSYSDGDWEQFF
CDR3 length: 14
J gene: TRBJ2-1
clone size: -
D gene: -
V gene: TRBV6-5

CDR3 DNA: TGTGCCAGCAGCCCCAGAAGTGGTTCCGGGAATGAGCAGTTCTTC
CDR3 protein: CASSPRSGSGNEQFF
CDR3 length: 15
J gene: TRBJ2-1
clone size: -
D gene: -
V gene: TRBV7-2

CDR3 DNA: TGTGCCAGCAGTTACTTGGGAGGGGAGGGCTACACCTTC
CDR3 protein: CASSYLGGEGYTF
CDR3 length: 13
J gene: TRBJ1-2
clone size: -
D gene: -
V gene: TRBV6-5

CDR3 DNA: TGTGCCAGCAGCCTGCGTGAGAGCTCCTACGAGCAGTACTTC
CDR3 protein: CASSLRESSYEQYF
CDR3 length: 14
J gene: TRBJ2-7
clone size: -
D gene: -
V gene: TRBV27

CDR3 DNA: TGCAGCGTGGGGACACTCGAAAACTATGGCTACACCTTC
CDR3 protein: CSVGTLENYGYTF
CDR3 length: 13
J gene: TRBJ1-2
clone size: few
D gene: -
V gene: TRBV29-1

CDR3 DNA: TGTGCCAGCTCACCCGGGACAGGGGCTAGAGAGACCCAGTACTTC
CDR3 protein: CASSPGTGARETQYF
CDR3 length: 15
J gene: TRBJ2-5
clone size: -
D gene: TRBD1
V gene: TRBV18

CDR3 DNA: TGTGCCAGCAGCCAAGGCAGGGGGCTCGCGGGAGTCCCAGAGACCCAGTACTTC
CDR3 protein: CASSQGRGLAGVPETQYF
CDR3 length: 18
J gene: TRBJ2-5
clone size: -
D gene: -
V gene: TRBV4-2

CDR3 DNA: TGTGCCAGCAGCCAAGATCTGGGGGTACAAGCAGGGTACGAGCAGTACTTC
CDR3 protein: CASSQDLGVQAGYEQYF
CDR3 length: 17
J gene: TRBJ2-7
clone size: -
D gene: -
V gene: TRBV3-1/TRBV3-2

CDR3 DNA: TGTGCCTCGGACAGAGGGGAAAAACTGTTTTTT
CDR3 protein: CASDRGEKLFF
CDR3 length: 11
J gene: TRBJ1-4
clone size: -
D gene: -
V gene: TRBV30

CDR3 DNA: TGCAGTGCTAGTGGGGGAGAGGCCTTCGGCTACACCTTC
CDR3 protein: CSASGGEAFGYTF
CDR3 length: 13
J gene: TRBJ1-2
clone size: -
D gene: -
V gene: TRBV20-1

CDR3 DNA: TGTGCCAGTAGTCGGATAGGAAGGGGAGACACTGAAGCTTTCTTT
CDR3 protein: CASSRIGRGDTEAFF
CDR3 length: 15
J gene: TRBJ1-1
clone size: -
D gene: -
V gene: TRBV19

CDR3 DNA: TGCGCCAGCAGCCAAGGAGGACAGGGGCTGACACCCCTCCACTTT
CDR3 protein: CASSQGGQGLTPLHF
CDR3 length: 15
J gene: TRBJ1-6
clone size: -
D gene: TRBD1
V gene: TRBV4-3

CDR3 DNA: TGTGCCAGTACCCCAAATTTGTTTAGGGCCACTGAAGCTTTCTTT
CDR3 protein: CASTPNLFRATEAFF
CDR3 length: 15
J gene: TRBJ1-1
clone size: -
D gene: -
V gene: TRBV19

CDR3 DNA: TGTGCCAGCAGTTACCAAGGACTCCATTCACCCCTCCACTTT
CDR3 protein: CASSYQGLHSPLHF
CDR3 length: 14
J gene: TRBJ1-6
clone size: -
D gene: -
V gene: TRBV6-2/TRBV6-3

CDR3 DNA: TGTGCCAGCAGAGAATTACAGGCCCTTGAACTGTTTTTT
CDR3 protein: CASRELQALELFF
CDR3 length: 13
J gene: TRBJ1-4
clone size: -
D gene: -
V gene: TRBV2

CDR3 DNA: TGTGCCAGCAGTTTAACGGACCCCCCGTACGAGCAGTACTTC
CDR3 protein: CASSLTDPPYEQYF
CDR3 length: 14
J gene: TRBJ2-7
clone size: -
D gene: -
V gene: TRBV27

CDR3 DNA: TGTGCCAGCAGCTTAGGTCTCCTCAAGGGTTACTTC
CDR3 protein: CASSLGLLKGYF
CDR3 length: 12
J gene: TRBJ2-7
clone size: few
D gene: -
V gene: TRBV11-2

CDR3 DNA: TGTGCCAGCAGTCCGGGACGGACGGGAAAACTGTTTTTT
CDR3 protein: CASSPGRTGKLFF
CDR3 length: 13
J gene: TRBJ1-4
clone size: -
D gene: -
V gene: TRBV2

CDR3 DNA: TGTGCCAGCACCGAGACTAGCCCCACCGGGGAGCTGTTTTTT
CDR3 protein: CASTETSPTGELFF
CDR3 length: 14
J gene: TRBJ2-2
clone size: -
D gene: TRBD2
V gene: TRBV6-5

CDR3 DNA: TGTGCCAGCAGTCCCCAGGGGGCGGGGGAAGATACGCAGTATTTT
CDR3 protein: CASSPQGAGEDTQYF
CDR3 length: 15
J gene: TRBJ2-3
clone size: -
D gene: -
V gene: TRBV6-2/TRBV6-3

CDR3 DNA: TGCGCCAGCAGCTCGGGACAGGGGTTCAATGAGCAGTTCTTC
CDR3 protein: CASSSGQGFNEQFF
CDR3 length: 14
J gene: TRBJ2-1
clone size: -
D gene: TRBD1
V gene: TRBV5-1

CDR3 DNA: TGTGCCTGGAGTCAGCATAGCAATCAGCCCCAGCATTTT
CDR3 protein: CAWSQHSNQPQHF
CDR3 length: 13
J gene: TRBJ1-5
clone size: -
D gene: -
V gene: TRBV30

CDR3 DNA: TGCGCCAGCAGGAATACCAACACCGGGGAGCTGTTTTTT
CDR3 protein: CASRNTNTGELFF
CDR3 length: 13
J gene: TRBJ2-2
clone size: -
D gene: -
V gene: TRBV5-1

CDR3 DNA: TGCAGCGTTGCGGACAGGCGATCTAACTATGGCTACACCTTC
CDR3 protein: CSVADRRSNYGYTF
CDR3 length: 14
J gene: TRBJ1-2
clone size: -
D gene: TRBD1
V gene: TRBV29-1

CDR3 DNA: TGTGCCAGCAGTATGGGGGGGGAGAGCAATCAGCCCCAGCATTTT
CDR3 protein: CASSMGGESNQPQHF
CDR3 length: 15
J gene: TRBJ1-5
clone size: -
D gene: -
V gene: TRBV2

CDR3 DNA: TGCGCCAGCAGAGTGTCTAGCGGGGGCCTCAACACCGGGGAGCTGTTTTTT
CDR3 protein: CASRVSSGGLNTGELFF
CDR3 length: 17
J gene: TRBJ2-2
clone size: -
D gene: TRBD2
V gene: TRBV5-1

CDR3 DNA: TGTGCCAGTAGTATGTCAGGGGACACTGAAGCTTTCTTT
CDR3 protein: CASSMSGDTEAFF
CDR3 length: 13
J gene: TRBJ1-1
clone size: few
D gene: -
V gene: TRBV19

CDR3 DNA: TGTGCCAGCAGCTTCAAGGGGCAAGAGACCCAGTACTTC
CDR3 protein: CASSFKGQETQYF
CDR3 length: 13
J gene: TRBJ2-5
clone size: once
D gene: -
V gene: TRBV7-9

CDR3 DNA: TGTGCCAGCAGTTCCAAGACCCAGTACTTC
CDR3 protein: CASSSKTQYF
CDR3 length: 10
J gene: TRBJ2-5
clone size: -
D gene: -
V gene: TRBV25-1

CDR3 DNA: TGTGCCATCGGGGACGGCGGAGCTGAAGCTTTCTTT
CDR3 protein: CAIGDGGAEAFF
CDR3 length: 12
J gene: TRBJ1-1
clone size: -
D gene: -
V gene: TRBV6-5

CDR3 DNA: TGTGCCAGTAGCCCTGCGGGACACCCGGGGGGATACTATGGCTACACCTTC
CDR3 protein: CASSPAGHPGGYYGYTF
CDR3 length: 17
J gene: TRBJ1-2
clone size: -
D gene: -
V gene: TRBV19

CDR3 DNA: TGTGCCAGCAGCTTTCAGGGGGGCAATTCACCCCTCCACTTT
CDR3 protein: CASSFQGGNSPLHF
CDR3 length: 14
J gene: TRBJ1-6
clone size: -
D gene: TRBD1
V gene: TRBV11-2

CDR3 DNA: TGTGCCAGCAGCTTAGAGGCGGGAGGGCTGTACAATGAGCAGTTCTTC
CDR3 protein: CASSLEAGGLYNEQFF
CDR3 length: 16
J gene: TRBJ2-1
clone size: -
D gene: TRBD2
V gene: TRBV7-9

CDR3 DNA: TGTGCCAGCTCCCCGGACAGGTCTAATACTGAAGCTTTCTTT
CDR3 protein: CASSPDRSNTEAFF
CDR3 length: 14
J gene: TRBJ1-1
clone size: -
D gene: TRBD1
V gene: TRBV18